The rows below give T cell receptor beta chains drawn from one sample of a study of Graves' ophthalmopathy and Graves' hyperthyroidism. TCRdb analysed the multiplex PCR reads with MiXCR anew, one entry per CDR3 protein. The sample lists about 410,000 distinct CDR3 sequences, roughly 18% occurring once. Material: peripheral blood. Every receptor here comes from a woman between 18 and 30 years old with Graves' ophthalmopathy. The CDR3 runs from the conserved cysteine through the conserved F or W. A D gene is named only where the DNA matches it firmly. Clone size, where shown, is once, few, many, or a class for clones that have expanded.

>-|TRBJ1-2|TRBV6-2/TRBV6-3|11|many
CAGLGGGGYTF
TGTGCCGGCCTAGGAGGAGGAGGCTACACCTTC
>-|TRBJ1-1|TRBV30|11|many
CAWEQGTEAFF
TGTGCCTGGGAACAGGGCACTGAAGCTTTCTTT
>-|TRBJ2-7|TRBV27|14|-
CASSSQDISYEQYF
TGTGCCAGCAGTTCCCAGGACATTTCCTACGAGCAGTACTTC
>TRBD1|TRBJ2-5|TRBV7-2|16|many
CASSFRTGQLGETQYF
TGTGCCAGCAGCTTCCGGACAGGGCAGTTGGGAGAGACCCAGTACTTC
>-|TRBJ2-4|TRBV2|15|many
CASTPFELAKNIQYF
TGTGCCAGCACCCCTTTCGAGCTAGCCAAAAACATTCAGTACTTC
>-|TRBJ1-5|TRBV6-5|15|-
CASSYSSGLNQPQHF
TGTGCCAGCAGTTACTCGTCAGGCCTCAATCAGCCCCAGCATTTT
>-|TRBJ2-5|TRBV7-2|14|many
CASSLGGSPETQYF
TGTGCCAGCAGCCTAGGAGGGAGTCCAGAGACCCAGTACTTC
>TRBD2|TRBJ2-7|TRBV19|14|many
CASSPKSGRDEQYF
TGTGCCAGTAGCCCCAAGAGCGGGAGAGACGAGCAGTACTTC
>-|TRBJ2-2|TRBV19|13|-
CASRELATGELFF
TGTGCCAGTAGGGAGCTAGCGACCGGGGAGCTGTTTTTT
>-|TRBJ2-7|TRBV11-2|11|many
CASSLIAEQYF
TGTGCCAGCAGCTTAATAGCCGAGCAGTACTTC
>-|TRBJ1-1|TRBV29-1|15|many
CSATTGAVMNTEAFF
TGCAGCGCCACCACCGGGGCAGTCATGAACACTGAAGCTTTCTTT
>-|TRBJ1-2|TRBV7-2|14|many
CASSLPGEVYGYTF
TGTGCCAGCAGCCTTCCCGGGGAGGTCTATGGCTACACCTTC
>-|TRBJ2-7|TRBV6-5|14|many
CASSNYPMAGEQYF
TGTGCCAGCAGTAACTACCCTATGGCAGGCGAGCAGTACTTC
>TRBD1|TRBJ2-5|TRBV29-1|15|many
CSVAARRQGEETQYF
TGCAGCGTTGCAGCCCGGAGACAGGGAGAAGAGACCCAGTACTTC